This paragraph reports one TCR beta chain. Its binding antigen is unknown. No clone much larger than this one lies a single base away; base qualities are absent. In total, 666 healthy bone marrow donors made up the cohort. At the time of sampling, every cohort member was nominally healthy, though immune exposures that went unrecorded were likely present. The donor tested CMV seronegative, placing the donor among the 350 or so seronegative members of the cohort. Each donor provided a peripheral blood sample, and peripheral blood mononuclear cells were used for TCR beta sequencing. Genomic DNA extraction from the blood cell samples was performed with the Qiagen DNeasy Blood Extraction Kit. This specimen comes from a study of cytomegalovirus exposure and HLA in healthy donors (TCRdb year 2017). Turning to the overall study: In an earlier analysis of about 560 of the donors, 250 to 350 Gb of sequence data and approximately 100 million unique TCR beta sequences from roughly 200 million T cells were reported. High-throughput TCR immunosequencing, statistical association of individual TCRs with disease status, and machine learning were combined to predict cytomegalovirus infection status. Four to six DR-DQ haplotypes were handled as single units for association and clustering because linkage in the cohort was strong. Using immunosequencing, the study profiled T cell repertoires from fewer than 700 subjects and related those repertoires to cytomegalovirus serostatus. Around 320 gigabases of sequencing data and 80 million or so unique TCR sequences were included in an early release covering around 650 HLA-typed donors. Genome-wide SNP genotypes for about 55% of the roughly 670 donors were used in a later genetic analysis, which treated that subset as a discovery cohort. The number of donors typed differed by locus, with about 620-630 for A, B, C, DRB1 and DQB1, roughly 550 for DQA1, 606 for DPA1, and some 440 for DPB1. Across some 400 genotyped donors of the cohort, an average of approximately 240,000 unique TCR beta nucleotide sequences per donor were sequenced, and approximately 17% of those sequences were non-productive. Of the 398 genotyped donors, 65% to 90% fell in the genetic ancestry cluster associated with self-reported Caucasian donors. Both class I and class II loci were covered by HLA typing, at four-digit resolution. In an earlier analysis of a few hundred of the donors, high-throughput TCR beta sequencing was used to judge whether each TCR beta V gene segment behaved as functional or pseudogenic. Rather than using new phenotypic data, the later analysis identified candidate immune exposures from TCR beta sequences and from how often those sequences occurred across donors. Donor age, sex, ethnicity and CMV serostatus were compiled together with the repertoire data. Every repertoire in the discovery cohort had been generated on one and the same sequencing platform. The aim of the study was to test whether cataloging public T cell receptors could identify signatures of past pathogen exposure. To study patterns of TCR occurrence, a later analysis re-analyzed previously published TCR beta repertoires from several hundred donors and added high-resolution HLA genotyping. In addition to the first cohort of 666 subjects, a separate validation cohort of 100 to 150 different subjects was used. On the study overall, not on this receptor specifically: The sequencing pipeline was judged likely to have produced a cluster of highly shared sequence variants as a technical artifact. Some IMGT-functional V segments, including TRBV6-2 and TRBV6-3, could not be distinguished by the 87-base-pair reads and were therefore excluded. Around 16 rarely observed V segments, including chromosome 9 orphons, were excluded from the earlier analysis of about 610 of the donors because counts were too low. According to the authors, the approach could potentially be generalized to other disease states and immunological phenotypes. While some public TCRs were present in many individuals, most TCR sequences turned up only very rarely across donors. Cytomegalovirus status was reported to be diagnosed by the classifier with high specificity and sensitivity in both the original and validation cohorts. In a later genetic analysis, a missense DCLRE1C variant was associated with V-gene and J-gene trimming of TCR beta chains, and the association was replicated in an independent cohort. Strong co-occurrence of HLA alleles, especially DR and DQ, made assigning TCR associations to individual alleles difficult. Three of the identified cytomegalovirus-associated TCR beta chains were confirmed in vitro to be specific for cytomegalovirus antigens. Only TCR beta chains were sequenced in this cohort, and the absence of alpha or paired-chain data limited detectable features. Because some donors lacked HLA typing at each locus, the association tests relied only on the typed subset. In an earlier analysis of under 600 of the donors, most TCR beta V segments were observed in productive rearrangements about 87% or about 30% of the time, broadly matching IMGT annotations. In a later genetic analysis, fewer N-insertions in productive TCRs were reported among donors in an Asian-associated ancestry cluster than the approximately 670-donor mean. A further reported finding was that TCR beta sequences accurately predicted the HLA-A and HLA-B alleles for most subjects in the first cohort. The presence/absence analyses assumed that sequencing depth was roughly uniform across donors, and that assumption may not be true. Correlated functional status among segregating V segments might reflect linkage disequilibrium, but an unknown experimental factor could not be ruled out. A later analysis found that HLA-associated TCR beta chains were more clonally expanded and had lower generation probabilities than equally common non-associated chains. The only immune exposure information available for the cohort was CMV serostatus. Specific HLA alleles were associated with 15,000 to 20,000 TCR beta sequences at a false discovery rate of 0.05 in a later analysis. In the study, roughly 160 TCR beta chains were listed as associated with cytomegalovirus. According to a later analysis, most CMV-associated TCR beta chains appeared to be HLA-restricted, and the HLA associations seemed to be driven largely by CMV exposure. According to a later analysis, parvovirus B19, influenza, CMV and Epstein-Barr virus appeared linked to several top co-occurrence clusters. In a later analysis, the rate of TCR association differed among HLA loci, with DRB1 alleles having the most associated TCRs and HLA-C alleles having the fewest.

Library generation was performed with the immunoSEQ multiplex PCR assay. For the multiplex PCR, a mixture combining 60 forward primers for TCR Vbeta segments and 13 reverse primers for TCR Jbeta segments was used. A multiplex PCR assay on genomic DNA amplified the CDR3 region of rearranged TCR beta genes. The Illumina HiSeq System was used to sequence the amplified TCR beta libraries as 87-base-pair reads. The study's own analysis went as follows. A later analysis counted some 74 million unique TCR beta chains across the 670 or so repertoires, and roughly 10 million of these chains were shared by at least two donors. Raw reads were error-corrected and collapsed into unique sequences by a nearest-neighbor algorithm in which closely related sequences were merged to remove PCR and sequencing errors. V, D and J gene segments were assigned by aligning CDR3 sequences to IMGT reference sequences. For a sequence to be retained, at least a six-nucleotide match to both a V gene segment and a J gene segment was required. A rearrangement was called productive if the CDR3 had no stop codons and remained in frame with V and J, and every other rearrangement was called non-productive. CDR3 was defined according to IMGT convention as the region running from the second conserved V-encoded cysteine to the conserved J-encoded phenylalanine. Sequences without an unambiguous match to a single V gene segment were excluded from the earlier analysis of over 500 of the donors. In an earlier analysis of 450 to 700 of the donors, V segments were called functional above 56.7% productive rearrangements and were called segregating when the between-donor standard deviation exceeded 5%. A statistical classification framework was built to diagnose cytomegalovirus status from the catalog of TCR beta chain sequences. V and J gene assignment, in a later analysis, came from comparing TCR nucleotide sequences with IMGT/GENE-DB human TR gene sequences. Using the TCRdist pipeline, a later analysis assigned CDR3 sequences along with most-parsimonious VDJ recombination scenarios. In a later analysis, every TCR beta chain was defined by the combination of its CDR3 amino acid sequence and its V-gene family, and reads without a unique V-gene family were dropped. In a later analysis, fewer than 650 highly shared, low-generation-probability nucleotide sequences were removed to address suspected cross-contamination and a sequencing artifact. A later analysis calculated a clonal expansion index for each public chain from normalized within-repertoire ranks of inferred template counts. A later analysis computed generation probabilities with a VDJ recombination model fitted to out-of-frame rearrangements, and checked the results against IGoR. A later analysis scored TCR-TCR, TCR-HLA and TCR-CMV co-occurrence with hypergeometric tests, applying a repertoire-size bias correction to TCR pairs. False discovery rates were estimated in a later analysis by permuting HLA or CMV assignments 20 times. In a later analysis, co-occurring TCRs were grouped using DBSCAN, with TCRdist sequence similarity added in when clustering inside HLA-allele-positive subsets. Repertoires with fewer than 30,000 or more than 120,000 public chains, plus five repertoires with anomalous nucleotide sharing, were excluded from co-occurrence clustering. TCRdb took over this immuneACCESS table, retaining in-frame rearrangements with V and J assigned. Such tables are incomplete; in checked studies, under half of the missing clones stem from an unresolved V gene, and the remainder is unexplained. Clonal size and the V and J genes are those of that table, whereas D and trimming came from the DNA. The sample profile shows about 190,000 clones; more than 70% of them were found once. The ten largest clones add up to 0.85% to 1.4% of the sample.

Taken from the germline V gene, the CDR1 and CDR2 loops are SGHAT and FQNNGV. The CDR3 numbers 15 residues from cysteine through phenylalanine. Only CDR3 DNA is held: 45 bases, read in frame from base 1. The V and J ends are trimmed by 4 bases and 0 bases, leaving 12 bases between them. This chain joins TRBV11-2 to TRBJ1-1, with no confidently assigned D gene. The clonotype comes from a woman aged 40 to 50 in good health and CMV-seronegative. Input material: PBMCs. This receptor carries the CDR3 CASSWAGSMNTEAFF. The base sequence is TGTGCCAGCAGCTGGGCCGGGAGTATGAACACTGAAGCTTTCTTT.